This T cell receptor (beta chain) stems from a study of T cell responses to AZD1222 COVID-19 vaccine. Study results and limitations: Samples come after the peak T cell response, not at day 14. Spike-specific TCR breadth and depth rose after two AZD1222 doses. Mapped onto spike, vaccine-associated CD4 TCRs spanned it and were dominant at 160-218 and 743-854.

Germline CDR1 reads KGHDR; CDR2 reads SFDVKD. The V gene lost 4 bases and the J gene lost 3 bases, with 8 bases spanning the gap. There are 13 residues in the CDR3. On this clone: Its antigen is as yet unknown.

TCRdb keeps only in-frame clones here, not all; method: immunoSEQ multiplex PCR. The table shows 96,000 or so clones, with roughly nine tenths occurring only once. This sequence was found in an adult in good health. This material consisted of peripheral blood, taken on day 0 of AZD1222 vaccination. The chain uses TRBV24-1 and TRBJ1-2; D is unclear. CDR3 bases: TGTGCCACCAGTGACCCTGTGGACTATGGCTACACCTTC. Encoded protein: CATSDPVDYGYTF.